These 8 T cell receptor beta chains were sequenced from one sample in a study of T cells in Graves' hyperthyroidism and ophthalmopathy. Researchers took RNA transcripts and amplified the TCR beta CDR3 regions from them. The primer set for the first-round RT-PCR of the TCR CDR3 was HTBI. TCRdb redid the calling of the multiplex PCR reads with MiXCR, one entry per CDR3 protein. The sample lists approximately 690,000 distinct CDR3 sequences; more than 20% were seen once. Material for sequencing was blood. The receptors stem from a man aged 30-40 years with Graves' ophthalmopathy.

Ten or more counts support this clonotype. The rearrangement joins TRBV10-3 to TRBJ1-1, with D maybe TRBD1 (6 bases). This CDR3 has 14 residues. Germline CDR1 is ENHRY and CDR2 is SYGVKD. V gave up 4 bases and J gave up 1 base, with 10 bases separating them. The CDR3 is CAISVGQRNTEAFF. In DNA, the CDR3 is TGTGCCATCAGTGTCGGACAGCGGAACACTGAAGCTTTCTTT.

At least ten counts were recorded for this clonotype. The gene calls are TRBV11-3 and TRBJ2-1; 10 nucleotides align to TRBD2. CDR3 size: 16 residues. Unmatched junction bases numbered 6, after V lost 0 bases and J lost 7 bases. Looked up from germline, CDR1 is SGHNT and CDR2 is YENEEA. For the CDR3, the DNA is TGTGCCAGCAGCTTAGATTCGGCTAGCGGGAGTAATGAGCAGTTCTTC. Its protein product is CASSLDSASGSNEQFF.

CDR3 DNA sequence: TGTGCCAGCAGCCGAGTCAGGGTCCACGAGCAGTACTTC. Translating it yields CASSRVRVHEQYF. The chain employs TRBV2 and TRBJ2-7, with D possibly TRBD1 on 5 matching bases. Germline loops: CDR1 SNHLY, CDR2 FYNNEI. Trimming shortened V by 6 bases and J by 5 bases, and 14 bases separated the two germline ends. CDR3 length: 13 amino acids. Using reference TRBV2 and TRBJ2-7 for the parts outside the CDR3, the full variable domain is EPEVTQTPSHQVTQMGQEVILRCVPISNHLYFYWYRQILGQKVEFLVSFYNNEISEKSEIFDDQFSVERPDGSNFTLKIRSTKLEDSAMYFCASSRVRVHEQYFGPGTRLTVT.

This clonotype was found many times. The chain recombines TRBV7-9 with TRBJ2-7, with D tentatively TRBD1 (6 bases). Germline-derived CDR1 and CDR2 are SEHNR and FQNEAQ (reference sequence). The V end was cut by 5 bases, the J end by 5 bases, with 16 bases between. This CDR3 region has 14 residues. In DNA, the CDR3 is TGTGCCAGCAGCCTCTCGACAGGTGCGGACGAGCAGTACTTC. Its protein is CASSLSTGADEQYF.

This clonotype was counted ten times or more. The CDR3 loop reads CSGSVIAGGLREETQYF. The CDR3 nucleotides are TGCAGTGGGTCGGTGATAGCGGGAGGCCTCAGGGAGGAGACCCAGTACTTC. V gene TRBV20-1 combines with J gene TRBJ2-5; TRBD2 agrees at 10 bases. Germline V gene data show CDR1 as DFQATT and CDR2 as SNEGSKA (reference sequence). The CDR3 has 17 residues. Trimming at V came to 7 bases and at J to 5 bases, leaving 19 bases not matched to a gene.

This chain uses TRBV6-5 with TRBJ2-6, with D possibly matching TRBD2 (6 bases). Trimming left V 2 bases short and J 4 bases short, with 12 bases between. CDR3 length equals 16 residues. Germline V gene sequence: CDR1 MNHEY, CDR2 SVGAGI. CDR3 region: CASSYAREDGANVLTF. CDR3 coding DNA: TGTGCCAGCAGTTACGCCAGGGAGGACGGGGCCAACGTCCTGACTTTC.

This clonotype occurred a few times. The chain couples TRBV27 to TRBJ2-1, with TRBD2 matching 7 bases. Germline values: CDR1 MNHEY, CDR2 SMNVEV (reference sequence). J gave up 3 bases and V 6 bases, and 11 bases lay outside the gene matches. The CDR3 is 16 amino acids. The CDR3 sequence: CASRKPGTMGYNEQFF. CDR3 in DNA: TGTGCCAGCAGAAAACCCGGGACTATGGGCTACAATGAGCAGTTCTTC.

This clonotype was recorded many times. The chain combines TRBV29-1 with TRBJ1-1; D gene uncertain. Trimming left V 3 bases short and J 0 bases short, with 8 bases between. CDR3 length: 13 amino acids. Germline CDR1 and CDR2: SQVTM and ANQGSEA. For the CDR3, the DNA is TGCAGCGTTGAGCGTAGATTGAACACTGAAGCTTTCTTT. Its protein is CSVERRLNTEAFF.